This section outlines one TCR beta chain sequence together with its context. The CDR3 spans 20 residues. After removal of 4 bases from V and 0 bases from J, the junction contained 16 bases not matched to a gene. From germline, CDR1 is SGHRS and CDR2 YFSETQ. Sequencing was performed with immunoSEQ multiplex PCR; in TCRdb, only in-frame clones are kept and a portion is missing. The data hold 50,000 to 75,000 clones, with roughly 92% observed a single time. The sample comes from a study of T cell changes during pregnancy in multiple sclerosis. The source was CD8+ T cells from peripheral blood mononuclear cells, collected in the third trimester of pregnancy. This TCR was sampled from a female donor with multiple sclerosis, enrolled in a pregnancy study. The chain links TRBV5-1 to TRBJ2-3; TRBD2 agrees at 11 bases. The CDR3 here is CASSLRLAGTSITSTDTQYF. As DNA, the CDR3 is TGCGCCAGCAGCCTCCGACTAGCGGGAACAAGTATTACTAGCACAGATACGCAGTATTTT.